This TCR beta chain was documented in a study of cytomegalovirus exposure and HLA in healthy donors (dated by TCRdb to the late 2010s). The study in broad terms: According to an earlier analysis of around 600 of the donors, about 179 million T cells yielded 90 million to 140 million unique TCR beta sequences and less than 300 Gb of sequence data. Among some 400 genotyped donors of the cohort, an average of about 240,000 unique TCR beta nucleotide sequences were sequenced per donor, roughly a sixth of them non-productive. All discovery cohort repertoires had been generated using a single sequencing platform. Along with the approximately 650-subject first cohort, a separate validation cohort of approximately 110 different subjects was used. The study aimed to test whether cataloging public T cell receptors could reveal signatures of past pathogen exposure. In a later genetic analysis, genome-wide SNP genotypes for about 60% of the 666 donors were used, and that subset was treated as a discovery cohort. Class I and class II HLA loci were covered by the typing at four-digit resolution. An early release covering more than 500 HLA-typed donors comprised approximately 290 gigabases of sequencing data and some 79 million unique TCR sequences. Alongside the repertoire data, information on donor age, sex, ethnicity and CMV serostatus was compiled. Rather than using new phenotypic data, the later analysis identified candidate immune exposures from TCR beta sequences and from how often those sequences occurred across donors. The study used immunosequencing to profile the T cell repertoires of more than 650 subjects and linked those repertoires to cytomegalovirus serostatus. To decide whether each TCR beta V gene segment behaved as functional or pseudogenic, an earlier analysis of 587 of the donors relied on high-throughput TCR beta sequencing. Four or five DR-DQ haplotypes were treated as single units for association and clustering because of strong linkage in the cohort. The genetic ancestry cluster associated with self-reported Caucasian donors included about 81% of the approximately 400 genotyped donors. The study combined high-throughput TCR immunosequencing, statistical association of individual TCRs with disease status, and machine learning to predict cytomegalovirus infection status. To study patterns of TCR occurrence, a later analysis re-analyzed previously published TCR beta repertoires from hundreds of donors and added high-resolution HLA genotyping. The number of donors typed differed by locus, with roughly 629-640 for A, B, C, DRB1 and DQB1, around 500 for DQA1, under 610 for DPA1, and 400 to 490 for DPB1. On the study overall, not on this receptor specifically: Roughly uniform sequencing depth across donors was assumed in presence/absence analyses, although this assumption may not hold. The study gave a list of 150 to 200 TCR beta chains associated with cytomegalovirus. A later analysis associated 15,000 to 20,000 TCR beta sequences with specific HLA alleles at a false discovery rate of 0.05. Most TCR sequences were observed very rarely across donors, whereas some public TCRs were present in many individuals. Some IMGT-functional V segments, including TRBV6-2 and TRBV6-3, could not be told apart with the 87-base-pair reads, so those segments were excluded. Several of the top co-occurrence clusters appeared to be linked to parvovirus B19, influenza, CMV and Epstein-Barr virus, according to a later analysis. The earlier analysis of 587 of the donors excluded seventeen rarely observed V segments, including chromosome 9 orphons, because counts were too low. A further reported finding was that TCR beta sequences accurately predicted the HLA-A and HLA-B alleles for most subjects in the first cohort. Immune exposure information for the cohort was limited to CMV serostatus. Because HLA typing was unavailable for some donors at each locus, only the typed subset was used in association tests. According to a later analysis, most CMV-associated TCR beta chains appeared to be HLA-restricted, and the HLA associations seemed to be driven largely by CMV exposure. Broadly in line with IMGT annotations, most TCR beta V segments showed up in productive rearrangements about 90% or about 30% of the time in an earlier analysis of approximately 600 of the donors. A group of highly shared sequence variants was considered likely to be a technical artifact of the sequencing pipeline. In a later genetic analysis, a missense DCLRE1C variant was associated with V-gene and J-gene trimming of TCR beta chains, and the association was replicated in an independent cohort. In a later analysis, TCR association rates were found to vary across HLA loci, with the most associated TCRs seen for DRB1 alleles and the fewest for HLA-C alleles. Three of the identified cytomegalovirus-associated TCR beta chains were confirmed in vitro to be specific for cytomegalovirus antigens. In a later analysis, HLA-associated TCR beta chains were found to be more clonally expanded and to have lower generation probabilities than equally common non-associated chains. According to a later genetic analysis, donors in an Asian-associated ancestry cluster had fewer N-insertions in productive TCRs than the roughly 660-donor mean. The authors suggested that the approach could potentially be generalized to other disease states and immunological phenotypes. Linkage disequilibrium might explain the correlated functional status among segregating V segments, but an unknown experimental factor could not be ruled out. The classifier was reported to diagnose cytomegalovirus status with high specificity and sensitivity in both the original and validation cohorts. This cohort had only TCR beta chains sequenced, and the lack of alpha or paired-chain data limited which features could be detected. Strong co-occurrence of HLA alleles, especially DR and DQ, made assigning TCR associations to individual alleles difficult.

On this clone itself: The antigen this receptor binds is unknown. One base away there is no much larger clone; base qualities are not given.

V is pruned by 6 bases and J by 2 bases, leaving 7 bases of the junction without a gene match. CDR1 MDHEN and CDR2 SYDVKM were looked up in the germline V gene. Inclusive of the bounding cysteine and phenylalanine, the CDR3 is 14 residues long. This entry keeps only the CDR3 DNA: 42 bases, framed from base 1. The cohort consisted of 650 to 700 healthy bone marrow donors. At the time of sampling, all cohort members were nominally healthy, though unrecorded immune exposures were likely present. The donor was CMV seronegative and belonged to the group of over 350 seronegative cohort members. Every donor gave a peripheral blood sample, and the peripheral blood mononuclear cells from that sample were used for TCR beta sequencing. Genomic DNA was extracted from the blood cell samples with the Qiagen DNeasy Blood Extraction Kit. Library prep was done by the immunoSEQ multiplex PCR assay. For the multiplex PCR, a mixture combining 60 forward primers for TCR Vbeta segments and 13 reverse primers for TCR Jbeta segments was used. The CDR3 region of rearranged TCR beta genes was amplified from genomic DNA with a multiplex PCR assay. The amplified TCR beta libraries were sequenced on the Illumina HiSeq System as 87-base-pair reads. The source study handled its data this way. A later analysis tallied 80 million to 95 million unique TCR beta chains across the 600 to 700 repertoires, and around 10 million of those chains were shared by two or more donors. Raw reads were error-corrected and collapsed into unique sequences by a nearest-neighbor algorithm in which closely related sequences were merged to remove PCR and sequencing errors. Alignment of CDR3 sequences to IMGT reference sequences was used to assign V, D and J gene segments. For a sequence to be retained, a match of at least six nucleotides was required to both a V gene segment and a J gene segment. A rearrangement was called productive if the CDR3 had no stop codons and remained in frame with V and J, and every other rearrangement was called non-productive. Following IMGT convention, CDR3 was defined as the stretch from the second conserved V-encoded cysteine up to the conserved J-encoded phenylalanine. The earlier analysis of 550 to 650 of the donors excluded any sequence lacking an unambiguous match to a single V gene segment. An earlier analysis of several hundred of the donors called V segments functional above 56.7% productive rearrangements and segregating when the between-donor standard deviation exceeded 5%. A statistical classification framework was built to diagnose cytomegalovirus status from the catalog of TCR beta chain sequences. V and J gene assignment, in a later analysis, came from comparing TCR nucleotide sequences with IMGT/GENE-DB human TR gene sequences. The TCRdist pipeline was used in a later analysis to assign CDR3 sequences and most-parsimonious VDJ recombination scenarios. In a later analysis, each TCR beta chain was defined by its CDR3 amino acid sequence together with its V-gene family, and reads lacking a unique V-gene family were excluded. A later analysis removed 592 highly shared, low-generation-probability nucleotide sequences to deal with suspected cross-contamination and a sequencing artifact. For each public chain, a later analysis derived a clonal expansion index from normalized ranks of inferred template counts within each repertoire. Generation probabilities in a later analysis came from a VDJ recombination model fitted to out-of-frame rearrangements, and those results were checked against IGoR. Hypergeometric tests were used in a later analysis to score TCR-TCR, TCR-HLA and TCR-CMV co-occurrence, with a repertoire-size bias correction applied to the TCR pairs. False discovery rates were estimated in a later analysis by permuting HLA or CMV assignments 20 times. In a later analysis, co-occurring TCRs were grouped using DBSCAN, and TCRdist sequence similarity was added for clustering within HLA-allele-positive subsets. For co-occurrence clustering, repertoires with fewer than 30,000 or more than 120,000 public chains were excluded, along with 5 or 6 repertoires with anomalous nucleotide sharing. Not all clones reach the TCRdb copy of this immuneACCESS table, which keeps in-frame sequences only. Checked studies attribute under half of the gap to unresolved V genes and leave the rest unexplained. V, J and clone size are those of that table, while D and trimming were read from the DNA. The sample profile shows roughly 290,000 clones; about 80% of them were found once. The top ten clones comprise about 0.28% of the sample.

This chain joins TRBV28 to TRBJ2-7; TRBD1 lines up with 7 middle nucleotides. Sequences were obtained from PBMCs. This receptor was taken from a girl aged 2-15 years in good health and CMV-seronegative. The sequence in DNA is TGTGCCAGCAGCCAGTCCGGGACAGCCTACGAGCAGTACTTC. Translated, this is CASSQSGTAYEQYF.